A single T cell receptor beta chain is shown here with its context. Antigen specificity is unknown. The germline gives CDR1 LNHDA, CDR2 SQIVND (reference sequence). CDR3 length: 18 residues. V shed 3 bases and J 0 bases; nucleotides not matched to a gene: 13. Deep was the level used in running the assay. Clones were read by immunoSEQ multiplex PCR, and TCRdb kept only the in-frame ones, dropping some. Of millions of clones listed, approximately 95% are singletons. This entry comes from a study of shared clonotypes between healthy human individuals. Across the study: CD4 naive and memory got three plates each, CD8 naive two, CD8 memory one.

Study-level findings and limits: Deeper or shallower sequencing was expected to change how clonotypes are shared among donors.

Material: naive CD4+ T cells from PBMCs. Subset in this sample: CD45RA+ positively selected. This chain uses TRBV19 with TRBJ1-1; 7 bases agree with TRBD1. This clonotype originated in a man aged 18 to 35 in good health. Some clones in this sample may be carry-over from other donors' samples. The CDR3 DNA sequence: TGTGCCAGTAGTATTTTGTCAGGGGGACGACATATGAACACTGAAGCTTTCTTT. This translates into CASSILSGGRHMNTEAFF. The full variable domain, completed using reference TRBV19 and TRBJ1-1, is DGGITQSPKYLFRKEGQNVTLSCEQNLNHDAMYWYRQDPGQGLRLIYYSQIVNDFQKGDIAEGYSVSREKKESFPLTVTSAQKNPTAFYLCASSILSGGRHMNTEAFFGQGTRLTVV.